A selection of T cell receptor beta chains follows, all from one sample in a study of neurological immune-mediated disorders. In TCRdb, the 5' RACE reads were re-called with MiXCR into one record per CDR3 protein. The sample has roughly 56,000 distinct CDR3 sequences, roughly 3.5% seen once. The sample comprised PBMCs. The receptors were sampled from an older woman with multiple sclerosis. Both conserved end residues are part of each CDR3. D genes are given only for firm matches. The listing skips clone size in some rows; elsewhere it reads once, few, many or a size class.

V gene: TRBV5-6; D gene: TRBD1; J gene: TRBJ2-1; clone size: many; CDR3 protein: CASSQDVGTAYNEQFF; CDR3 DNA: TGTGCCAGCAGCCAGGATGTGGGGACAGCATACAATGAGCAGTTCTTC
V gene: TRBV18; D gene: TRBD2; J gene: TRBJ2-2; clone size: many; CDR3 protein: CASSPGTSRRSGELFF; CDR3 DNA: TGTGCCAGCTCACCCGGGACTAGCCGGCGCAGCGGGGAGCTGTTTTTT
V gene: TRBV6-4; D gene: TRBD2; J gene: TRBJ2-1; clone size: few; CDR3 protein: CASSDSTSGSNEQFF; CDR3 DNA: TGTGCCAGCAGTGACTCGACTAGCGGGAGCAATGAGCAGTTCTTC
V gene: TRBV7-3; D gene: TRBD2; J gene: TRBJ2-2; clone size: many; CDR3 protein: CASSPRWREDVGELFF; CDR3 DNA: TGTGCCAGCAGCCCCCGGTGGCGGGAGGACGTCGGGGAGCTGTTTTTT
V gene: TRBV3-1; D gene: NA; J gene: TRBJ2-7; clone size: many; CDR3 protein: CASSRRGEQYF; CDR3 DNA: TGTGCCAGCAGTCGTCGAGGGGAGCAGTACTTC
V gene: TRBV4-2; D gene: TRBD2; J gene: TRBJ2-7; clone size: many; CDR3 protein: CASSQGLAGGYEQYF; CDR3 DNA: TGTGCCAGCAGCCAAGGGCTAGCGGGGGGCTACGAGCAGTACTTC
V gene: TRBV12-3/TRBV12-4; D gene: NA; J gene: TRBJ2-2; clone size: many; CDR3 protein: CASRFRAGAAGELFF; CDR3 DNA: TGTGCCAGCAGGTTTCGGGCAGGGGCGGCCGGGGAGCTGTTTTTT
V gene: TRBV29-1; D gene: NA; J gene: TRBJ2-1; clone size: many; CDR3 protein: CSVEGWQNNEQFF; CDR3 DNA: TGCAGCGTTGAAGGGTGGCAGAACAATGAGCAGTTCTTC
V gene: TRBV5-4; D gene: NA; J gene: TRBJ2-3; clone size: many; CDR3 protein: CASSQAKYTDTQYF; CDR3 DNA: TGTGCCAGCAGTCAGGCCAAGTACACAGATACGCAGTATTTT
V gene: TRBV5-1; D gene: NA; J gene: TRBJ1-2; clone size: many; CDR3 protein: CASSLMGSGVNYGYTF; CDR3 DNA: TGCGCCAGCAGCTTGATGGGGTCAGGGGTTAACTATGGCTACACCTTC
V gene: TRBV29-1; D gene: NA; J gene: TRBJ1-2; clone size: many; CDR3 protein: CSVGIGRAYGYTF; CDR3 DNA: TGCAGCGTTGGGATAGGACGGGCCTATGGCTACACCTTC
V gene: TRBV5-1; D gene: NA; J gene: TRBJ1-3; clone size: many; CDR3 protein: CASSLDARTVTSGNTIYF; CDR3 DNA: TGCGCCAGCAGCTTGGATGCCCGGACGGTCACCTCTGGAAACACCATATATTTT
V gene: TRBV24-1; D gene: TRBD1; J gene: TRBJ2-6; clone size: many; CDR3 protein: CATSDPTGDPFSGANVLTF; CDR3 DNA: TGTGCCACCAGTGATCCGACAGGGGACCCTTTCTCTGGGGCCAACGTCCTGACTTTC
V gene: TRBV20-1; D gene: TRBD2; J gene: TRBJ2-7; clone size: many; CDR3 protein: CSASRTSIQNF; CDR3 DNA: TGCAGTGCTAGCCGGACTAGCATTCAGAACTTC
V gene: TRBV7-9; D gene: TRBD2; J gene: TRBJ2-7; clone size: many; CDR3 protein: CASSRRGAYEQYF; CDR3 DNA: TGTGCCAGCAGCAGGCGGGGGGCTTACGAGCAGTACTTC
V gene: TRBV12-3/TRBV12-4; D gene: TRBD2; J gene: TRBJ2-1; clone size: many; CDR3 protein: CASSPSGSGGATEQFF; CDR3 DNA: TGTGCCAGCAGCCCATCGGGTAGCGGGGGGGCAACTGAGCAGTTCTTC
V gene: TRBV6-5; D gene: NA; J gene: TRBJ2-7; clone size: many; CDR3 protein: CASSYDLDTYEQYF; CDR3 DNA: TGTGCCAGCAGTTACGACCTGGACACCTACGAGCAGTACTTC
V gene: TRBV7-2; D gene: NA; J gene: TRBJ1-1; clone size: many; CDR3 protein: CASSLSWNTEAFF; CDR3 DNA: TGTGCCAGCAGCTTAAGCTGGAACACTGAAGCTTTCTTT
V gene: TRBV2; D gene: TRBD1; J gene: TRBJ2-5; clone size: many; CDR3 protein: CASRPQTGGQETQYF; CDR3 DNA: TGTGCCAGCCGCCCCCAGACAGGGGGACAAGAGACCCAGTACTTC
V gene: TRBV18; D gene: NA; J gene: TRBJ1-1; clone size: NA; CDR3 protein: CASSPTQGGITEAFF; CDR3 DNA: TGTGCCAGCTCACCAACGCAGGGAGGGATCACTGAAGCTTTCTTT
V gene: TRBV29-1; D gene: TRBD2; J gene: TRBJ2-7; clone size: NA; CDR3 protein: CSVGRAYEQYF; CDR3 DNA: TGCAGCGTCGGGAGGGCCTACGAGCAGTACTTC
V gene: TRBV5-1; D gene: TRBD1; J gene: TRBJ2-3; clone size: many; CDR3 protein: CASRTQGAGRNTQYF; CDR3 DNA: TGCGCCAGCAGAACACAGGGGGCGGGTAGGAATACGCAGTATTTT
V gene: TRBV4-1; D gene: TRBD1; J gene: TRBJ2-2; clone size: many; CDR3 protein: CASSHSGTGVPGELFF; CDR3 DNA: TGCGCCAGCAGCCATTCCGGGACAGGGGTTCCCGGGGAGCTGTTTTTT
V gene: TRBV3-1; D gene: NA; J gene: TRBJ2-7; clone size: few; CDR3 protein: CASSRGTGFYEQYF; CDR3 DNA: TGTGCCAGCAGCCGAGGTACAGGTTTTTACGAGCAGTACTTC
V gene: TRBV7-9; D gene: NA; J gene: TRBJ2-1; clone size: many; CDR3 protein: CASSPHVPPSEQFF; CDR3 DNA: TGTGCCAGCAGTCCACATGTCCCGCCAAGTGAGCAGTTCTTC
V gene: TRBV20-1; D gene: NA; J gene: TRBJ2-7; clone size: many; CDR3 protein: CSAPTQHSYEQYF; CDR3 DNA: TGCAGTGCCCCGACCCAACACTCCTACGAGCAGTACTTC
V gene: TRBV19; D gene: NA; J gene: TRBJ2-1; clone size: many; CDR3 protein: CASSTSGYNEQFF; CDR3 DNA: TGTGCCAGTAGTACCAGCGGTTACAATGAGCAGTTCTTC
V gene: TRBV10-3; D gene: TRBD2; J gene: TRBJ2-1; clone size: many; CDR3 protein: CAIRDGGTSYNEQFF; CDR3 DNA: TGTGCCATCAGGGATGGCGGGACTAGCTACAATGAGCAGTTCTTC
V gene: TRBV12-3/TRBV12-4; D gene: NA; J gene: TRBJ2-5; clone size: many; CDR3 protein: CASTLGGGHETQYF; CDR3 DNA: TGTGCCAGCACCCTTGGGGGGGGCCACGAGACCCAGTACTTC